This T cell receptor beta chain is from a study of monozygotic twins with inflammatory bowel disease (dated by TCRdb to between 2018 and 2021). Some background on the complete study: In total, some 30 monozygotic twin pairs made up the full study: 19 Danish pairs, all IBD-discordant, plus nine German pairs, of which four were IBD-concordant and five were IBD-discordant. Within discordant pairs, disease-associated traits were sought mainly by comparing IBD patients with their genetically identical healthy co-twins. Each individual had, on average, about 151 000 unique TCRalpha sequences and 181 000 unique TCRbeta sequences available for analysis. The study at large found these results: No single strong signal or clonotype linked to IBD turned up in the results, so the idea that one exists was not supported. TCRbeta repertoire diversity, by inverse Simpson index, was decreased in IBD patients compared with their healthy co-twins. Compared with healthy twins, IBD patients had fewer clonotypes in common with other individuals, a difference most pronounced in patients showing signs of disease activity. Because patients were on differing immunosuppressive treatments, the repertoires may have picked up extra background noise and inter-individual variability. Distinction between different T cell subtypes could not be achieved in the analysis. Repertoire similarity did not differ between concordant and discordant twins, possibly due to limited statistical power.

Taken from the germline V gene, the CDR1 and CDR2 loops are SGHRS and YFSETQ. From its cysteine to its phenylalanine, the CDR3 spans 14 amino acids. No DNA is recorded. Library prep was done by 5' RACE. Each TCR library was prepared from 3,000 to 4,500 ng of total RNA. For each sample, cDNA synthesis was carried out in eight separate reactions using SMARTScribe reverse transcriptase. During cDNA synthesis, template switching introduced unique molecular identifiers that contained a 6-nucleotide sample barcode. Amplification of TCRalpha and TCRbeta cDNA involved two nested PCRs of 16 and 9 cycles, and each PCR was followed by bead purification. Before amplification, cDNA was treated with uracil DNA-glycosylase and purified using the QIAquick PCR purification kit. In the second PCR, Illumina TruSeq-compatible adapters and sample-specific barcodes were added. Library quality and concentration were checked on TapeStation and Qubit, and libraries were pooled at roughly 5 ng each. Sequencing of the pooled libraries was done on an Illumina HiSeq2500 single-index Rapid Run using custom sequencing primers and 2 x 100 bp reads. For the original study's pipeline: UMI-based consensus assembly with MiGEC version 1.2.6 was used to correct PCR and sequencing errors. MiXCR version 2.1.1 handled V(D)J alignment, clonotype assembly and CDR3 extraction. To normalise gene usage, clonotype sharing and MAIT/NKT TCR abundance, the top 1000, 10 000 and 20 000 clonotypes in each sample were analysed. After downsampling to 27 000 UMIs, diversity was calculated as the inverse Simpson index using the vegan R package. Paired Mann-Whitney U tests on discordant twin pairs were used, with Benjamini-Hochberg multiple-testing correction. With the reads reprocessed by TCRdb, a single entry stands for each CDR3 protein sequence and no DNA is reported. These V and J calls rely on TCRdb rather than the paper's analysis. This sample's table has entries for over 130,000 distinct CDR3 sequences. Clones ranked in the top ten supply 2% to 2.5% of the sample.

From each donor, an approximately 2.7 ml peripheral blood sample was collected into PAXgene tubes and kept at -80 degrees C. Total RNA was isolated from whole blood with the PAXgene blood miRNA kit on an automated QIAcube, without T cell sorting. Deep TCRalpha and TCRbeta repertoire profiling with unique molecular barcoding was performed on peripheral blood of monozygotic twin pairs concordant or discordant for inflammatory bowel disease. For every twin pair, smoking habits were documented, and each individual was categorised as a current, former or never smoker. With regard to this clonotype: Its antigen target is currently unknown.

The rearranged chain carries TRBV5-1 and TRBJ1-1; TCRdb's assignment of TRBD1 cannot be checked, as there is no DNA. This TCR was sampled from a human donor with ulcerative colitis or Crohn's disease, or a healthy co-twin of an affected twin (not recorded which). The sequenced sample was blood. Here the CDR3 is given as CASSSASPGTEAFF.